Presented here are 27 T cell receptor beta chains from one specimen sequenced in a study of OX40 agonist ivuxolimab in advanced cancers. TCRdb's table, derived via immunoSEQ multiplex PCR, lists solely in-frame clones and lacks some. The table has roughly 100,000 clones, over 85% seen once; the top ten hold 0.65% to 0.95%. Sequencing was performed on CD4+ or CD8+ T cells sorted from blood, taken in a trial of the OX40 agonist ivuxolimab. The origin of the receptors is an adult with an advanced solid tumor such as melanoma, head and neck, liver or kidney cancer.

This clone has only one observation. J is TRBJ1-2 and V is TRBV6-5; TRBD1 might be the D (6 bases). Germline assignment: CDR1 MNHEY and CDR2 SVGAGI. V shed 4 bases and J shed 4 bases, with 10 bases lying between them. There are 13 residues in the CDR3. This chain's CDR3 is CASSSGTPYGYTF. CDR3 sequence (DNA): TGTGCCAGCAGTTCCGGGACACCCTATGGCTACACCTTC.

This clone occurred a few times. V is TRBV5-6 and J is TRBJ1-6, with a possible D match to TRBD1 (5 bases). This CDR3 comprises 13 residues. Germline CDR1 is SGHDT and CDR2 is YYEEEE. The germline V and J ends were trimmed by 0 bases and 10 bases, with 8 bases remaining between them. The chain's CDR3 is CASSLGRGSPLHF. The CDR3 DNA follows: TGTGCCAGCAGCTTGGGGCGGGGGTCACCCCTCCACTTT.

The chain carries TRBV7-2 and TRBJ1-5; D is possibly TRBD1 (5 bases). This CDR3 is built from 15 residues. The germline V and J ends were trimmed by 6 bases and 5 bases, with 17 bases remaining between them. Per germline, CDR1 SGHTA and CDR2 FQGNSA. The DNA for the CDR3 is TGTGCCAGCAGTTCCGGCGGGCAGGGCCATCAGCCCCAGCATTTT. Translated: CASSSGGQGHQPQHF.

This chain joins TRBV10-3 and TRBJ1-4; 12 bases are a match to TRBD1. Germline loops: CDR1 ENHRY, CDR2 SYGVKD. The junction had 8 bases not matched to a gene; V was cut back by 8 bases and J by 7 bases. The CDR3 spans 15 residues. The CDR3 protein is CAIGDRGRIGEKLFF. CDR3 nucleotides: TGTGCCATCGGGGACAGGGGGCGGATAGGTGAAAAACTGTTTTTT.

V and J are TRBV6-6 and TRBJ1-2; TRBD1 matches 7 bases. After removal of 6 bases from V and 0 bases from J, the junction contained 10 bases not matched to a gene. The CDR3 sequence is 16 residues long. Germline lookup yields CDR1 MNHNY and CDR2 SVGAGI (reference sequence). The CDR3 loop is CASRPRPTGTNYGYTF. Written as DNA, the CDR3 is TGTGCCAGCAGACCTCGTCCGACAGGGACTAACTATGGCTACACCTTC.

The V call is TRBV4-3, the J call TRBJ2-6; the D is unclear. CDR3 size: 14 residues. The ends were cut back, 4 bases at V and 2 bases at J, with 6 bases in the middle. Germline loops: CDR1 LGHNA, CDR2 YSLEER. CDR3 sequence: CASSRSTGANVLTF. CDR3 coding DNA: TGCGCCAGCAGCCGTTCGACTGGGGCCAACGTCCTGACTTTC.

This clone was observed a few times. V usage is TRBV5-5 and J usage is TRBJ1-5, with D maybe TRBD1 (5 bases). This CDR3 contains 15 residues. V lost 0 bases, J lost 0 bases, and 7 bases lay in between. CDR1 is SGHKS, CDR2 YYEKEE, per germline (reference sequence). In nucleotides, the CDR3 is TGTGCCAGCAGCTTGGATGGGGGTAGCAATCAGCCCCAGCATTTT. Translated: CASSLDGGSNQPQHF.

V gene TRBV7-3 combines with J gene TRBJ2-3; D perhaps matches TRBD2 (6 bases). This CDR3 comprises 15 residues. Germline V CDR1 and CDR2: SGHTA, FQGTGA. Deletions cut 5 bases from V and 3 bases from J, with 15 bases between. The CDR3, as DNA: TGTGCCAGCAGCGCCGGCGGTCTAGCGACAGATACGCAGTATTTT. The encoded protein is CASSAGGLATDTQYF. Together with reference TRBV7-3 and TRBJ2-3, the CDR3 gives the full variable domain: GAGVSQTPSNKVTEKGKYVELRCDPISGHTALYWYRQSLGQGPEFLIYFQGTGAADDSGLPNDRFFAVRPEGSVSTLKIQRTERGDSAVYLCASSAGGLATDTQYFGPGTRLTVL.

The chain has TRBV18 and TRBJ2-5; 8 nucleotides align to TRBD2. Germline V gives CDR1 KGHSH, CDR2 LQKENI. The CDR3 runs 16 residues. Unmatched junction bases numbered 5, after V lost 1 base and J lost 1 base. The CDR3 reads CASSPRSGGLQETQYF. For the CDR3, the DNA is TGTGCCAGCTCACCACGCAGCGGGGGCCTCCAAGAGACCCAGTACTTC.

The chain links TRBV5-4 to TRBJ2-7, with D perhaps TRBD2 (7 bases). Trimming took off 4 bases at V and 4 bases at J, with 12 bases between the two ends. The CDR3 spans 13 residues. The germline V gene has CDR1 SGHNT and CDR2 YYREEE (reference sequence). The DNA for the CDR3 is TGTGCCAGCAGCCCGGGGGGCGGATACGAGCAGTACTTC. This gives the protein CASSPGGGYEQYF.

The chain combines TRBV6-1 with TRBJ2-7, with D possibly being TRBD2 (5 bases). Germline CDR1 reads MNHNS; CDR2 reads SASEGT. The CDR3 is 14 amino acids. V gave up 7 bases and J gave up 4 bases, with 17 bases separating them. CDR3 bases: TGTGCCAGCACCGGAGGAGCGGCCCCTTACGAGCAGTACTTC. It is translated as CASTGGAAPYEQYF.

This rearrangement joins TRBV2 to TRBJ2-5; 7 positions agree with TRBD2. V lost 9 bases to trimming and J lost 6 bases; unmatched junction nucleotides: 10. This CDR3 spans 13 amino acids. Germline V gene sequence: CDR1 SNHLY, CDR2 FYNNEI. This CDR3 reads CASGGGFSQTQYF. The CDR3 nucleotides are TGTGCCAGTGGGGGGGGGTTCAGCCAGACCCAGTACTTC. The full variable domain, completed using reference TRBV2 and TRBJ2-5, is EPEVTQTPSHQVTQMGQEVILRCVPISNHLYFYWYRQILGQKVEFLVSFYNNEISEKSEIFDDQFSVERPDGSNFTLKIRSTKLEDSAMYFCASGGGFSQTQYFGPGTRLLVL.

The rearrangement joins TRBV2 to TRBJ1-1; D unresolved. The V gene's germline CDR1 is SNHLY and CDR2 FYNNEI. V lost 7 bases and J 1 base, leaving 10 bases between the germline ends. CDR3 size: 13 residues. The CDR3 region is CASIQYWNTEAFF. CDR3 DNA sequence: TGTGCCAGCATCCAGTACTGGAACACTGAAGCTTTCTTT.

The chain carries TRBV27 and TRBJ1-2; D may be TRBD1 (5 bases). The germline CDR1 and CDR2 sequences are MNHEY and SMNVEV (reference sequence). V lost 5 bases, J lost 8 bases, and 21 bases lay in between. CDR3 length: 15 residues. CDR3 in DNA: TGTGCCAGCAGTCTAAAATTGCAGGGTATTTGGGGCTACACCTTC. Its protein product is CASSLKLQGIWGYTF.

The chain recombines TRBV29-1 with TRBJ2-3, with no clear D. Germline V CDR1 and CDR2: SQVTM, ANQGSEA. The CDR3 loop spans 13 amino acids. V lost 4 bases, J lost 6 bases, and 14 bases lay in between. The CDR3 region has the DNA TGCAGCGTTGCCCCCCGGGCTTCGGATACGCAGTATTTT. Its translation: CSVAPRASDTQYF.

V gene TRBV5-1 combines with J gene TRBJ2-5, with D possibly being TRBD1 (5 bases). Trimming left V 2 bases short and J 5 bases short, with 19 bases between. Germline lookup yields CDR1 SGHRS and CDR2 YFSETQ. The CDR3 is made up of 16 amino acids. CDR3 loop: CASSFQQDALWETQYF. The CDR3 nucleotides read TGCGCCAGCAGCTTCCAACAGGACGCCCTTTGGGAGACCCAGTACTTC.

This CDR3 is CASSLLSWREPYNEQFF. The CDR3 DNA reads as TGTGCCAGCAGTTTATTGTCCTGGAGGGAACCCTACAATGAGCAGTTCTTC. V gene TRBV28 combines with J gene TRBJ2-1; TRBD2 might be the D (6 bases). CDR1 and CDR2 from the germline V gene are MDHEN and SYDVKM. Deletions cut 1 base from V and 2 bases from J, with 15 bases between. This CDR3 has 17 residues.

The rearrangement uses TRBV7-2 and TRBJ2-1; 10 bases fit TRBD1. CDR1 and CDR2 (germline): SGHTA, FQGNSA. V lost 0 bases and J lost 5; bases outside the gene matches: 4. The CDR3 runs 16 residues. CDR3 coding DNA: TGTGCCAGCAGCTTAGCCCGGGACAGGGGTCACAATGAGCAGTTCTTC. This translates into CASSLARDRGHNEQFF.

The chain combines TRBV28 with TRBJ2-5, with no clear D. The germline V gene encodes CDR1 MDHEN and CDR2 SYDVKM. The CDR3 contains 10 residues. The ends were cut back, 8 bases at V and 4 bases at J, with 5 bases in the middle. This CDR3 is CASGPETQYF. The CDR3 DNA is TGTGCCAGCGGCCCAGAGACCCAGTACTTC.

The rearrangement joins TRBV7-8 to TRBJ2-1, with 7 bases matching TRBD1. V trimming: 4 bases; J trimming: 3 bases; junction bases outside the gene matches: 6. Per the germline V gene, CDR1 is SGHVS and CDR2 is FQNEAQ. The CDR3 spans 15 residues. CDR3 nucleotide sequence: TGTGCCAGCAGCTCCGACAGGGAAGTCTACAATGAGCAGTTCTTC. This codes for CASSSDREVYNEQFF.

The rearrangement links TRBV18 to TRBJ2-1, with TRBD1 matching over 9 bases. This CDR3 has 16 amino acids. The germline V gene encodes CDR1 KGHSH and CDR2 LQKENI. J gave up 2 bases and V 3 bases, and 5 bases lay outside the gene matches. The CDR3 sequence is CASSPPGTGTYNEQFF. DNA for the CDR3: TGTGCCAGCTCACCTCCCGGGACAGGGACCTACAATGAGCAGTTCTTC.

V usage is TRBV19 and J usage is TRBJ1-1, with D uncertain. Germline CDR1 LNHDA, CDR2 SQIVND (reference sequence). The length of the CDR3 is 15 residues. V dropped 7 bases and J dropped 0 bases, with 15 bases sitting between them. The CDR3 reads CASTPGVILNTEAFF. CDR3 DNA: TGTGCCAGTACCCCTGGGGTTATTCTGAACACTGAAGCTTTCTTT.

The chain joins TRBV30 to TRBJ1-4; no reliable D call. From germline, CDR1 is GTSNPN and CDR2 SVGIG (reference sequence). The CDR3 totals 13 residues. The V gene lost 3 bases and the J gene lost 11 bases, with 16 bases spanning the gap. The CDR3 loop reads CAWSLAPGAKLFF. CDR3 DNA: TGTGCCTGGAGCCTCGCCCCAGGCGCGAAACTGTTTTTT.

This clone was counted once. The gene calls are TRBV7-8 and TRBJ1-2; D call uncertain. Germline assignment: CDR1 SGHVS and CDR2 FQNEAQ. V was pared by 5 bases and J by 4 bases, with 14 bases between. This CDR3 is 14 amino acids long. In DNA, the CDR3 is TGTGCCAGCAGCACCGCCGGAGGTAGCTATGGCTACACCTTC. Protein product: CASSTAGGSYGYTF.

The rearrangement links TRBV9 to TRBJ1-1; 8 nucleotides line up with TRBD1. Germline V lookup: CDR1 SGDLS, CDR2 YYNGEE. There are 14 residues in the CDR3. After removal of 0 bases from V and 4 bases from J, the junction contained 2 bases not matched to a gene. CDR3 DNA sequence: TGTGCCAGCAGCGTAGTGCAGGGGGCCACTGAAGCTTTCTTT. It codes for CASSVVQGATEAFF.

The chain employs TRBV30 and TRBJ2-1, with no clear D. Germline V gene lookup returns CDR1 GTSNPN and CDR2 SVGIG (reference sequence). Trimming left V 2 bases short and J 6 bases short, with 5 bases between. The CDR3 totals 11 residues. CDR3 sequence: CAWSRSNEQFF. CDR3 in DNA: TGTGCCTGGAGTCGCAGCAATGAGCAGTTCTTC.

V usage is TRBV11-3 and J usage is TRBJ2-3, with D possibly being TRBD2 (7 bases). The CDR3 runs 16 residues. Germline V gives CDR1 SGHNT, CDR2 YENEEA. V gave up 5 bases and J gave up 7 bases, with 22 bases separating them. CDR3 in amino acids: CASSGIGGAGSNTQYF. Here the CDR3 DNA reads TGTGCCAGCAGCGGAATTGGGGGGGCCGGGTCGAATACGCAGTATTTT.